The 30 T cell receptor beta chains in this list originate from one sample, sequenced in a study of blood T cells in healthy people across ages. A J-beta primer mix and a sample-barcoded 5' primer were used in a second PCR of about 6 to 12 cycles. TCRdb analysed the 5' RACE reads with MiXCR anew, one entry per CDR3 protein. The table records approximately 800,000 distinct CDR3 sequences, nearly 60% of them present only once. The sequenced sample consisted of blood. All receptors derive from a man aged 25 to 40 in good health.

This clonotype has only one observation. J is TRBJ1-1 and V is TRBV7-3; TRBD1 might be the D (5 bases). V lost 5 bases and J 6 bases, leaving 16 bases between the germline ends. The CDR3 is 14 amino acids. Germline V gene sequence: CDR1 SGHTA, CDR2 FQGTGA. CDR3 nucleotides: TGTGCCAGCAGCCCAGACGGGGCCGCTGCTGAAGCTTTCTTT. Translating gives CASSPDGAAAEAFF. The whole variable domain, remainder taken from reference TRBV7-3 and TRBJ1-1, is GAGVSQTPSNKVTEKGKYVELRCDPISGHTALYWYRQSLGQGPEFLIYFQGTGAADDSGLPNDRFFAVRPEGSVSTLKIQRTERGDSAVYLCASSPDGAAAEAFFGQGTRLTVV.

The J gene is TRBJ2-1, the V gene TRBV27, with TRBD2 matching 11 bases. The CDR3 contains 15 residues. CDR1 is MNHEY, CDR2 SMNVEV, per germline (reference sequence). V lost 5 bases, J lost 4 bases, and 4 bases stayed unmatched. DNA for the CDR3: TGTGCCAGCAGTCAGACTAGCGGGGAATACAATGAGCAGTTCTTC. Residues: CASSQTSGEYNEQFF.

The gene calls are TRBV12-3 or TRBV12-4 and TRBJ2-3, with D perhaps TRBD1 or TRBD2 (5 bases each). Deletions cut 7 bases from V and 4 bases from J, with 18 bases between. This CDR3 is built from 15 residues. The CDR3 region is CASKQGRRLADTQYF. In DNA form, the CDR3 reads TGTGCCAGCAAGCAGGGACGAAGATTGGCAGATACGCAGTATTTT.

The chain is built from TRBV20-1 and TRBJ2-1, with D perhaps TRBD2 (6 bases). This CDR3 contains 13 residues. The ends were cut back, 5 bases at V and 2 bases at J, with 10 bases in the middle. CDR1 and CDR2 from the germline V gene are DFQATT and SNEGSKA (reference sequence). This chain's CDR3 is CSARSGPYNEQFF. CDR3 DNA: TGCAGTGCTCGTAGCGGACCCTACAATGAGCAGTTCTTC.

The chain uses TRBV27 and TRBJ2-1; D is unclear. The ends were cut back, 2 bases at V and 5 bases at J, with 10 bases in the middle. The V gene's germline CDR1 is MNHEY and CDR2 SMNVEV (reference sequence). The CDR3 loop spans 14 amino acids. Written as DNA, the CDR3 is TGTGCCAGCAGTTTAATTGGACGCCACAATGAGCAGTTCTTC. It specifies CASSLIGRHNEQFF.

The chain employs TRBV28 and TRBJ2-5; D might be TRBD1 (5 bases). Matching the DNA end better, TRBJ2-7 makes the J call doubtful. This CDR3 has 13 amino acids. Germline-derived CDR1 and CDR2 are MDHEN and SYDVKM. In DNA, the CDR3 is TGTGCCAGTCATGCCCAGGGAACTGGCGAGCAGTACTTC. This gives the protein CASHAQGTGEQYF.

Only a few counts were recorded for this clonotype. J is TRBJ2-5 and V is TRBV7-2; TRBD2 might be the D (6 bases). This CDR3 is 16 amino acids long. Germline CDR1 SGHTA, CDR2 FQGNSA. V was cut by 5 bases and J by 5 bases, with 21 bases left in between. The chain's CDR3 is CASSERPPGSRETQYF. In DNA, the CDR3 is TGTGCCAGCAGCGAACGCCCTCCCGGGAGTAGGGAGACCCAGTACTTC.

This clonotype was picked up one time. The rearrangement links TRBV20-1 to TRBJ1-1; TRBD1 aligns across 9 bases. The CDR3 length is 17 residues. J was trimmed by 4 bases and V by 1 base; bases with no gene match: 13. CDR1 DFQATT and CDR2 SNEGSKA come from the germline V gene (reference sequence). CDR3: CSARGAWTGAQGTEAFF. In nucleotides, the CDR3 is TGCAGTGCTAGAGGGGCGTGGACAGGGGCGCAGGGCACTGAAGCTTTCTTT.

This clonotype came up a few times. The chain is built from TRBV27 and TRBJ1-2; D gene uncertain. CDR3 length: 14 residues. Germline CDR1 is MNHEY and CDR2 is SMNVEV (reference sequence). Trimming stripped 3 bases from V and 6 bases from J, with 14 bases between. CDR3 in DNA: TGTGCCAGCAGTTTGGATCGGGTATCGGATGGCTACACCTTC. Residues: CASSLDRVSDGYTF.

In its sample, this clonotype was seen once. The CDR3 sequence: CASSETNRGRAFF. In DNA, the CDR3 is TGTGCCAGCAGTGAAACAAACAGGGGTCGAGCTTTCTTT. This chain links TRBV6-1 with TRBJ1-1; 7 bases align to TRBD1. Per germline, CDR1 MNHNS and CDR2 SASEGT. This CDR3 spans 13 amino acids. The V and J ends lost 2 bases and 10 bases, in that order; junction bases with no gene match: 7.

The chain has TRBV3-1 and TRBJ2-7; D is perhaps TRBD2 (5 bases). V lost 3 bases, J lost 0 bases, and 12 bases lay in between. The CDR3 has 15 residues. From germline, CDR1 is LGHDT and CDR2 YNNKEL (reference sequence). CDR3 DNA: TGTGCCAGCAGCCAGCGAGCGGTAAGCTCCTACGAGCAGTACTTC. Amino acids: CASSQRAVSSYEQYF.

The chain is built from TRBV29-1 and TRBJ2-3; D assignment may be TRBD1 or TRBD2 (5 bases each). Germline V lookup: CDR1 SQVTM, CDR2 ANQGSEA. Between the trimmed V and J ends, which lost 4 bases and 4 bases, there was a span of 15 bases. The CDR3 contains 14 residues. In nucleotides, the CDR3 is TGCAGCGTTGTTGGGGGATCGGGTTCAGATACGCAGTATTTT. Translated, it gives CSVVGGSGSDTQYF.

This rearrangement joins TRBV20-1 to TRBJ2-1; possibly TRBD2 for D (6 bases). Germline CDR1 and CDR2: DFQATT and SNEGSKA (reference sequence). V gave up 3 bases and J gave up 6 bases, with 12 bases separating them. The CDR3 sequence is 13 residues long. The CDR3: CSASRDWLNEQFF. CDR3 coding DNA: TGCAGTGCTAGTAGGGACTGGCTCAATGAGCAGTTCTTC.

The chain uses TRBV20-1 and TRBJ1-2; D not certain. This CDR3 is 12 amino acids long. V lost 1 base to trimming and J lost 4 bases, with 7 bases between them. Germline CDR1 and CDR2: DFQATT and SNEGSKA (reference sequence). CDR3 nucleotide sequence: TGCAGTGCTAGAGGAGGGAGCTATGGCTACACCTTC. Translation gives CSARGGSYGYTF.

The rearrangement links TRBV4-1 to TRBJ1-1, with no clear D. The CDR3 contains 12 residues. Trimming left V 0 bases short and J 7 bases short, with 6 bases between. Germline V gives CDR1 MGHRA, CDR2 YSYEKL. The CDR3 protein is CASSQDQIEAFF. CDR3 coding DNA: TGCGCCAGCAGCCAAGACCAAATTGAAGCTTTCTTT.

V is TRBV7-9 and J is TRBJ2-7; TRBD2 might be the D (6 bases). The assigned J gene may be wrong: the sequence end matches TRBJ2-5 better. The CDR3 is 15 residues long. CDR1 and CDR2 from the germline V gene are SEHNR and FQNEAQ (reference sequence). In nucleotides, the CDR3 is TGTGCCAGCAGCGCCGGCGGGGAGGTTTTGAAGACCCAGTACTTC. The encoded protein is CASSAGGEVLKTQYF.

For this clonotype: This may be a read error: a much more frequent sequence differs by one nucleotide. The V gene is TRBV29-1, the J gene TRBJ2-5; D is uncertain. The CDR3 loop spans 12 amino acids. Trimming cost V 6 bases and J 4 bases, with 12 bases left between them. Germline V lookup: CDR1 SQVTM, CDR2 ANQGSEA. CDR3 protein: CSVDLGAETQYF. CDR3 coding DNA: TGCAGCGTCGATTTGGGTGCAGAGACCCAGTACTTC.

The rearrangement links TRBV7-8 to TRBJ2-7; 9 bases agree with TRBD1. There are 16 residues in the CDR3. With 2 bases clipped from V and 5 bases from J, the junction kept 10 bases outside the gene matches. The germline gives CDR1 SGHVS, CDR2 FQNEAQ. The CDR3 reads CASSLNTGTGSDEQYF. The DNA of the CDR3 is TGTGCCAGCAGCTTAAACACCGGGACAGGGTCCGACGAGCAGTACTTC.

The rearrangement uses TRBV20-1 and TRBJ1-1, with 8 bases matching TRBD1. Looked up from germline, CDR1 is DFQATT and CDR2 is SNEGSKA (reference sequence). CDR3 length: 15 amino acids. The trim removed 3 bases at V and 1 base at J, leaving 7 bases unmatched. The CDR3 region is CSARDRVTTNTEAFF. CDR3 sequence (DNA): TGCAGTGCTAGGGACAGGGTAACGACGAACACTGAAGCTTTCTTT.

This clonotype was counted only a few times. CDR3 sequence (DNA): TGCAGTGCTAGTCGCCCCGGACTAGCGGGAGAGACCCAGTACTTC. Encoded protein: CSASRPGLAGETQYF. The chain recombines TRBV20-1 with TRBJ2-5, with TRBD2 identical over 11 bases. The CDR3 length is 15 residues. The ends lost 3 bases at V and 4 bases at J; junction bases unmatched: 7. Germline lookup yields CDR1 DFQATT and CDR2 SNEGSKA (reference sequence).

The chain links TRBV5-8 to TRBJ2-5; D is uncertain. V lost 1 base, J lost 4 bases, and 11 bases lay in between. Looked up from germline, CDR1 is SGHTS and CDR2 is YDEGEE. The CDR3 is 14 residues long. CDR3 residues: CASSLRPPPETQYF. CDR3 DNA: TGTGCCAGCAGCTTGCGACCGCCCCCAGAGACCCAGTACTTC.

The CDR3 here is CASSQNRASPLHF. CDR3 DNA sequence: TGTGCCAGCAGCCAGAACAGGGCTTCACCCCTCCACTTT. The chain has TRBV3-1 and TRBJ1-6; D may be TRBD1 (6 bases). Trimming pared 3 bases from V and 9 bases from J, leaving 9 bases between. Per germline, CDR1 LGHDT and CDR2 YNNKEL (reference sequence). The CDR3 contains 13 residues.

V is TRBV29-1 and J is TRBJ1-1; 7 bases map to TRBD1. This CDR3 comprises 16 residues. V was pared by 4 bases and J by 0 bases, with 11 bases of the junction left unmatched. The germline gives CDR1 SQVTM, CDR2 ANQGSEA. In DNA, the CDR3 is TGCAGCGTTGCTCGTGACAGGGTTTTCCTGAACACTGAAGCTTTCTTT. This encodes CSVARDRVFLNTEAFF.

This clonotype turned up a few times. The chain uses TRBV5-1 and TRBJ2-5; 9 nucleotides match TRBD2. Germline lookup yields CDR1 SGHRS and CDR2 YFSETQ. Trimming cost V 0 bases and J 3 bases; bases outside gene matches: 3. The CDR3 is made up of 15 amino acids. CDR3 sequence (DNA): TGCGCCAGCAGCTTGGGGCCTAGCGGGAAAGAGACCCAGTACTTC. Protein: CASSLGPSGKETQYF. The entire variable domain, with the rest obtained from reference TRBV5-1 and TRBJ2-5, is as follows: KAGVTQTPRYLIKTRGQQVTLSCSPISGHRSVSWYQQTPGQGLQFLFEYFSETQRNKGNFPGRFSGRQFSNSRSEMNVSTLELGDSALYLCASSLGPSGKETQYFGPGTRLLVL.

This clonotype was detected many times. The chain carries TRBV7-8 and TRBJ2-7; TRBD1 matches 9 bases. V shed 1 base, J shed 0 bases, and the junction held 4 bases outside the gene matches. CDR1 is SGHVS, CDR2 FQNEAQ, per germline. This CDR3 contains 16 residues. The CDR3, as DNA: TGTGCCAGCAGCTTAGGGGACAGGGTGAGCTCCTACGAGCAGTACTTC. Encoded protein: CASSLGDRVSSYEQYF. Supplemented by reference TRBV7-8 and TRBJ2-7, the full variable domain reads GAGVSQSPRYKVAKRGQDVALRCDPISGHVSLFWYQQALGQGPEFLTYFQNEAQLDKSGLPSDRFFAERPEGSVSTLKIQRTQQEDSAVYLCASSLGDRVSSYEQYFGPGTRLTVT.

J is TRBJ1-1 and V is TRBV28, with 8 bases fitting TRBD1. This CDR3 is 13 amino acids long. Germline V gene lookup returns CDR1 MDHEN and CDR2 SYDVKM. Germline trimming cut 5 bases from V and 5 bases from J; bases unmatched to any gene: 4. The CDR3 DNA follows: TGTGCCAGCAGTGTCAGGGGGCGAACTGAAGCTTTCTTT. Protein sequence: CASSVRGRTEAFF.

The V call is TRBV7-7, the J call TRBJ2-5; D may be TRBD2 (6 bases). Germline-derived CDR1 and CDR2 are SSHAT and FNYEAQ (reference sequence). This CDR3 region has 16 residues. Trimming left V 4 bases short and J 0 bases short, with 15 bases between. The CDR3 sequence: CASSYPRSSDQETQYF. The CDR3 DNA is TGTGCCAGCAGCTACCCCCGCTCTAGCGACCAAGAGACCCAGTACTTC.

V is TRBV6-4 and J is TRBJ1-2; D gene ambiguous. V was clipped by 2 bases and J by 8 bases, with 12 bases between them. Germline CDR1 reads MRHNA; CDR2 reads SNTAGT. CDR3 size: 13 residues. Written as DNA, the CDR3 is TGTGCCAGCAGTGACGGATCTGCAAGCGGCTACACCTTC. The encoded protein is CASSDGSASGYTF.

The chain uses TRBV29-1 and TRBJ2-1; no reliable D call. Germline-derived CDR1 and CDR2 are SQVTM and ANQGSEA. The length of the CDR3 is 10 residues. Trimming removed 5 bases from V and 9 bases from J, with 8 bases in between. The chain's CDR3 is CSVLIAEQFF. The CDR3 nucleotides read TGCAGCGTTCTGATAGCTGAGCAGTTCTTC.

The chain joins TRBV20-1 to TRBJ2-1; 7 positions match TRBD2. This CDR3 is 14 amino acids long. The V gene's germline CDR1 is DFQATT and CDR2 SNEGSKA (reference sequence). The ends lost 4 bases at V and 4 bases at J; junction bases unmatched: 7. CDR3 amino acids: CSATDGRNYNEQFF. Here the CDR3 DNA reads TGCAGTGCTACCGACGGGAGGAATTACAATGAGCAGTTCTTC.